This section outlines one T cell receptor beta chain sequence together with its context. As yet, its antigen is unknown. Generated by immunoSEQ multiplex PCR, the TCRdb table keeps only in-frame clones and is missing some. The table includes tens of thousands of clones, about 73% detected once. The sort gate was single viable CD3+CD4+CD8-CD45RO+ cells for memory CD4+ T cells. The sample originates from a study of memory CD4+ T cells and cytomegalovirus serostatus. Findings and caveats of the study: Suggested: most of the CMV-linked TCR signature lies in CD4+ memory cells.

CDR3 size: 14 residues. Trimming removed 0 bases at V and 0 bases at J, with 6 bases between. Per the germline V gene, CDR1 is SGHVS and CDR2 is FQNEAQ. The receptor was derived from an adult in good health and CMV-seronegative. The chain combines TRBV7-8 with TRBJ2-7; D gene ambiguous. The sample consisted of memory CD4+ T cells from blood. Here the CDR3 reads CASSLAQNSYEQYF. In DNA form, the CDR3 reads TGTGCCAGCAGCTTAGCGCAGAACTCCTACGAGCAGTACTTC.